This T cell receptor (beta chain) was captured in a study of blood T cells in healthy people across ages. Notes on the study in general: A greater number of naive CD4+ cells and higher diversity distinguished long-lived donors from aged donors. Strong correlation was found linking TCR beta diversity to naive T cell percentage. Researchers said unsorted PBMCs prevented a conclusive naive versus antigen-experienced comparison.

As to this clonotype: The antigen is unknown.

Germline V gives CDR1 SGHTA, CDR2 FQGNSA. Trimming stripped 6 bases from V and 3 bases from J, with 15 bases between. The CDR3 has 14 residues. The authors ran a second PCR of roughly 6 to 12 cycles using a sample-barcoded 5' primer and a J-beta primer mix. Using its own MiXCR run on the 5' RACE reads, TCRdb lists one record per CDR3 protein. This sample has more than 1,400,000 distinct CDR3 sequences, with 35% to 45% found just once. This clonotype originated in a woman aged 18-30 years in good health. The specimen sequenced was blood. The V gene is TRBV7-2, the J gene TRBJ2-7; no firm D call. The CDR3 region is CASRLVALSYEQYF. In DNA, the CDR3 is TGTGCCAGCAGGCTGGTGGCTCTCAGCTACGAGCAGTACTTC. Looking up the rest from reference TRBV7-2 and TRBJ2-7 gives the full variable domain: GAGVSQSPSNKVTEKGKDVELRCDPISGHTALYWYRQSLGQGLEFLIYFQGNSAPDKSGLPSDRFSAERTGGSVSTLTIQRTQQEDSAVYLCASRLVALSYEQYFGPGTRLTVT.